This T cell receptor beta chain originates from a study of tissue T cells after allogeneic stem cell transplantation. Sequencing was performed with immunoSEQ multiplex PCR; in TCRdb, only in-frame clones are kept and a portion is missing. The profile shows around 680 clones, approximately 78% of them singletons. Adult allogeneic hematopoietic cell transplant recipients with steroid-refractory graft-versus-host disease were prospectively enrolled for research autopsy. Every graft-versus-host disease patient had gastrointestinal disease and got several lines of graft-versus-host disease therapy. Notes on this clone: Its antigen remains unidentified.

CDR1 and CDR2 from the germline V gene are MDHEN and SYDVKM. The CDR3 length is 15 residues. V lost 8 bases and J lost 0, with 16 bases in between. Study-level points and caveats: The study did not identify alloreactive or antigen-specific tissue TCRs, and some clones might be persisting host cells.

The sequencing here drew on liver tissue, taken at autopsy. The clonotype comes from a female patient between 18 and 49 years old with steroid-refractory graft-versus-host disease after an allogeneic stem cell transplant. Some of the T cells might come from the graft donor. V is TRBV28 and J is TRBJ1-2; D gene unclear. The CDR3 nucleotides are TGTGCCAGCCAAACACCAGTCGTGGCTAACTATGGCTACACCTTC. Translated, it gives CASQTPVVANYGYTF.